A single sample gave rise to the 30 T cell receptor beta chains below, sequenced in a study of blood T cell repertoires in COVID-19. Here immunoSEQ multiplex PCR was the method, and the copy in TCRdb shows in-frame clones only, minus some. Here the sample spans some 250,000 clones, approximately 82% being singletons. Sequenced input: peripheral blood. The source is a man in his forties with active or convalescent COVID-19.

The CDR3 DNA follows: TGTGCCACCCCCTATACGGACAGGGGCGGGTATAGCAATCAGCCCCAGCATTTT. It specifies CATPYTDRGGYSNQPQHF. J is TRBJ1-5 and V is TRBV24-1, with 9 positions matching TRBD1. Losses at the gene ends were 9 bases for V and 0 bases for J; bases not matched to a gene: 14. This CDR3 spans 18 amino acids. The germline CDR1 and CDR2 sequences are KGHDR and SFDVKD.

In regard to this clone: Other DNA sequences of this sample code for an identical CDR3. This chain's CDR3 is CAISLTGMNTEAFF. The CDR3 DNA is TGTGCCATCAGCCTGACAGGGATGAACACTGAAGCTTTCTTT. This chain connects TRBV10-3 to TRBJ1-1, with 7 bases aligning to TRBD1. This CDR3 is 14 amino acids long. Trimming removed 6 bases from V and 0 bases from J; junction bases left unmatched: 4. Germline CDR1 reads ENHRY; CDR2 reads SYGVKD.

This clone appeared a few times. As DNA, the CDR3 is TGTGCCAGCAGCTTAACGAGTGCCTACGAGCAGTACTTC. Residues: CASSLTSAYEQYF. The chain is built from TRBV7-9 and TRBJ2-7; D is unresolved. The V gene lost 2 bases and the J gene lost 2 bases, with 7 bases spanning the gap. Germline CDR1 and CDR2: SEHNR and FQNEAQ (reference sequence). The CDR3 spans 13 residues.

This rearrangement joins TRBV7-2 to TRBJ2-7; 7 bases map to TRBD1. V lost 3 bases and J lost 2; bases outside the gene matches: 7. Germline CDR1 is SGHTA and CDR2 is FQGNSA. There are 15 residues in the CDR3. The CDR3 spells CASSLFAGGAYEQYF. The CDR3 bases are TGTGCCAGCAGCTTGTTCGCAGGGGGAGCCTACGAGCAGTACTTC. Drawing the rest from reference TRBV7-2 and TRBJ2-7, the complete variable domain is GAGVSQSPSNKVTEKGKDVELRCDPISGHTALYWYRQSLGQGLEFLIYFQGNSAPDKSGLPSDRFSAERTGGSVSTLTIQRTQQEDSAVYLCASSLFAGGAYEQYFGPGTRLTVT.

This clone has a count of ten or more. The chain is built from TRBV5-1 and TRBJ2-7; a weak D match, TRBD2 (5 bases). There are 14 residues in the CDR3. V was pared by 2 bases and J by 3 bases, with 12 bases between. CDR1 is SGHRS and CDR2 is YFSETQ in the germline V gene. The CDR3 sequence is CASSLSLSGYEQYF. The CDR3 DNA reads as TGCGCCAGCAGCTTAAGCCTCAGCGGCTACGAGCAGTACTTC.

The rearrangement links TRBV19 to TRBJ1-3, with D possibly TRBD1 on 6 matching bases. CDR1 is LNHDA and CDR2 is SQIVND in the germline V gene (reference sequence). Trimming removed 6 bases at V and 1 base at J, with 16 bases between. The length of the CDR3 is 16 residues. The chain's CDR3 is CASSVRGWKSGNTIYF. In DNA form, the CDR3 reads TGTGCCAGTAGCGTCAGGGGATGGAAATCTGGAAACACCATATATTTT.

This chain connects TRBV5-1 to TRBJ2-1; tentatively, D is TRBD1 (5 bases). V was shortened by 3 bases and J by 1 base, with 11 bases between the two germline ends. Per the germline V gene, CDR1 is SGHRS and CDR2 is YFSETQ. The CDR3 contains 15 residues. The CDR3 bases are TGCGCCAGCAGCTCGGACCAGGGTTCCTACAATGAGCAGTTCTTC. This translates into CASSSDQGSYNEQFF.

The genes are TRBV2 and TRBJ2-7; TRBD1 matches at 8 bases. CDR1 and CDR2 from the germline V gene are SNHLY and FYNNEI. CDR3 length equals 15 residues. The V and J ends lost 6 bases and 1 base, in that order; junction bases with no gene match: 8. The CDR3 nucleotides read TGTGCCAGCAGGAGACAGGGGCAGGGATCCTACGAGCAGTACTTC. The encoded protein is CASRRQGQGSYEQYF.

The rearrangement links TRBV30 to TRBJ2-3, with 12 bases aligning to TRBD2. V trimming: 3 bases; J trimming: 2 bases; junction bases outside the gene matches: 6. Per the germline V gene, CDR1 is GTSNPN and CDR2 is SVGIG (reference sequence). This CDR3 comprises 16 residues. The DNA of the CDR3 is TGTGCCTGGAGACTAGCGGGGGGTACCTACACAGATACGCAGTATTTT. It specifies CAWRLAGGTYTDTQYF.

V gene TRBV10-3 combines with J gene TRBJ1-6, with a tentative D call TRBD1 (5 bases). The CDR3 extends over 13 amino acids. Per the germline V gene, CDR1 is ENHRY and CDR2 is SYGVKD. The V gene lost 6 bases and the J gene lost 7 bases, with 10 bases spanning the gap. The CDR3 DNA reads as TGTGCCATCAGGGCGGACACCAATTCACCCCTCCACTTT. This codes for CAIRADTNSPLHF.

This rearrangement joins TRBV2 to TRBJ1-2; D may be TRBD1 (5 bases). V lost 11 bases and J 4 bases, leaving 17 bases between the germline ends. The germline V gene encodes CDR1 SNHLY and CDR2 FYNNEI. This CDR3 is built from 13 residues. The CDR3: CASKGAARYGYTF. The CDR3 nucleotides are TGTGCCTCAAAAGGGGCCGCTCGCTATGGCTACACCTTC.

The rearrangement links TRBV6-4 to TRBJ2-1; 8 nucleotides agree with TRBD2. Germline V gene data show CDR1 as MRHNA and CDR2 as SNTAGT. J gave up 4 bases and V 3 bases, and 5 bases lay outside the gene matches. The CDR3 runs to 15 residues. CDR3 in DNA: TGTGCCAGCAGTGAAGGCAGCGGGGGATACAATGAGCAGTTCTTC. It encodes CASSEGSGGYNEQFF.

This clone occurred a few times. This sequence joins TRBV27 and TRBJ1-1; the D gene is possibly TRBD1 (6 bases). V dropped 6 bases and J dropped 4 bases, with 9 bases sitting between them. The CDR3 has 12 residues. Germline values: CDR1 MNHEY, CDR2 SMNVEV (reference sequence). The CDR3 reads CASRTGGTEAFF. CDR3 nucleotides: TGTGCCAGCAGGACAGGAGGCACTGAAGCTTTCTTT.

The chain carries TRBV5-1 and TRBJ2-3, with D unresolved. Germline V lookup: CDR1 SGHRS, CDR2 YFSETQ. The CDR3 loop spans 14 amino acids. Trimming pared 0 bases from V and 2 bases from J, leaving 7 bases between. The CDR3 reads CASSLGEFTDTQYF. For the CDR3, the DNA is TGCGCCAGCAGCTTGGGCGAATTCACAGATACGCAGTATTTT. Full variable domain (remainder filled in from reference TRBV5-1 and TRBJ2-3): KAGVTQTPRYLIKTRGQQVTLSCSPISGHRSVSWYQQTPGQGLQFLFEYFSETQRNKGNFPGRFSGRQFSNSRSEMNVSTLELGDSALYLCASSLGEFTDTQYFGPGTRLTVL.

The chain carries TRBV23-1 and TRBJ2-3, with 7 bases that match TRBD2. TRBV23-1 is an ORF; its function is uncertain. V lost 3 bases to trimming and J lost 1 base; unmatched junction nucleotides: 10. This CDR3 region has 17 residues. CDR3 sequence (DNA): TGCGCCAGCAGTCAGGGACTAAGTGTCCCCCGCACAGATACGCAGTATTTT. Protein: CASSQGLSVPRTDTQYF.

This clone was seen more than once but under ten times. The rearrangement uses TRBV29-1 and TRBJ2-7; 10 bases are a match to TRBD1. Germline CDR1 is SQVTM and CDR2 is ANQGSEA. CDR3 length: 12 residues. The junction had 0 bases not matched to a gene; V was cut back by 4 bases and J by 3 bases. CDR3 protein: CSVGTGGYEQYF. CDR3 sequence (DNA): TGCAGCGTTGGGACAGGGGGCTACGAGCAGTACTTC.

CDR3 sequence: CASSPGIGQLSGNTIYF. DNA for the CDR3: TGTGCCAGCTCACCGGGTATCGGACAGCTCTCTGGAAACACCATATATTTT. The V call is TRBV18, the J call TRBJ1-3; a possible D gene is TRBD1 (6 bases). The CDR3 loop spans 17 amino acids. The germline gives CDR1 KGHSH, CDR2 LQKENI. V was cut by 3 bases and J by 0 bases, with 15 bases left in between.

This clone was found a few times. This chain links TRBV6-5 with TRBJ1-5; TRBD1 matches at 7 bases. The CDR3 is made up of 15 amino acids. J was trimmed by 6 bases and V by 0 bases; bases with no gene match: 5. Germline V CDR1 and CDR2: MNHEY, SVGAGI. In DNA form, the CDR3 reads TGTGCCAGCAGTTACTCCGACAGGGCAGGTCAGCCCCAGCATTTT. Translated, it gives CASSYSDRAGQPQHF.

The rearrangement joins TRBV2 to TRBJ2-2; TRBD1 is a possible D gene (5 bases). CDR1 and CDR2 (germline): SNHLY, FYNNEI. The CDR3 runs 11 residues. V was clipped by 7 bases and J by 7 bases, with 7 bases between them. The CDR3: CASTRGGELFF. DNA of the CDR3: TGTGCCAGCACTAGGGGCGGGGAGCTGTTTTTT.

This chain uses TRBV28 with TRBJ1-3; 7 bases fit TRBD1. The CDR3 runs to 13 residues. V lost 10 bases, J lost 2 bases, and 5 bases stayed unmatched. Germline CDR1 and CDR2: MDHEN and SYDVKM. The CDR3 loop is CAITDRAGNTIYF. The CDR3 DNA sequence: TGTGCCATTACCGACAGGGCTGGAAACACCATATATTTT.

As regards this clone: The junction departs from germline at one end; a sequencing error may be responsible. The chain employs TRBV10-3 and TRBJ1-5; a weak D match, TRBD1 (5 bases). The CDR3 totals 13 residues. The V gene's germline CDR1 is ENHRY and CDR2 SYGVKD. CDR3 in DNA: TGTGCCATCAGGGATTGTTCCAGGGCTGCCCCAGCATTT. Its protein is CAIRDCSRAAPAF.

The V call is TRBV5-1, the J call TRBJ2-7, with TRBD1 identical over 10 bases. The CDR3 totals 15 residues. V lost 4 bases and J lost 5; bases outside the gene matches: 9. Looked up from germline, CDR1 is SGHRS and CDR2 is YFSETQ. CDR3 amino acids: CASSRTGTGVHEQYF. The CDR3 coding sequence is TGCGCCAGCAGCCGGACCGGGACAGGGGTCCACGAGCAGTACTTC.

The chain links TRBV18 to TRBJ1-1, with TRBD1 matching 7 bases. Losses at the gene ends were 0 bases for V and 0 bases for J; bases not matched to a gene: 13. This CDR3 contains 19 residues. Germline V lookup: CDR1 KGHSH, CDR2 LQKENI. The DNA for the CDR3 is TGTGCCAGCTCACCACCGAATCGACAGGGCGAGTCCATGAACACTGAAGCTTTCTTT. It translates to CASSPPNRQGESMNTEAFF. Supplemented by reference TRBV18 and TRBJ1-1, the full variable domain reads NAGVMQNPRHLVRRRGQEARLRCSPMKGHSHVYWYRQLPEEGLKFMVYLQKENIIDESGMPKERFSAEFPKEGPSILRIQQVVRGDSAAYFCASSPPNRQGESMNTEAFFGQGTRLTVV.

The J gene is TRBJ1-4, the V gene TRBV27; D call uncertain. V gave up 5 bases and J gave up 4 bases, with 20 bases separating them. Germline V gene sequence: CDR1 MNHEY, CDR2 SMNVEV (reference sequence). CDR3 length: 17 residues. The CDR3 reads CASSRKPPNSFNEKLFF. DNA of the CDR3: TGTGCCAGCAGTCGAAAGCCACCAAACAGCTTTAATGAAAAACTGTTTTTT.

The genes are TRBV6-2 or TRBV6-3 and TRBJ1-5; maybe TRBD1 (6 bases). CDR3 length: 16 residues. The germline gives CDR1 MNHEY, CDR2 SVGEGT. V was shortened by 6 bases and J by 8 bases, with 23 bases between the two germline ends. CDR3 amino acids: CASSPDRGYQRKPQHF. The CDR3 DNA sequence: TGTGCCAGCAGCCCGGACAGAGGCTACCAACGAAAGCCCCAGCATTTT.

The V call is TRBV7-9, the J call TRBJ2-3, with D possibly being TRBD2 (5 bases). CDR3 length: 15 residues. Per the germline V gene, CDR1 is SEHNR and CDR2 is FQNEAQ (reference sequence). The V and J ends lost 5 bases and 2 bases respectively, with 14 bases between them. The CDR3 loop is CASSPTRLATDTQYF. For the CDR3, the DNA is TGTGCCAGCAGCCCTACGAGGCTAGCCACAGATACGCAGTATTTT.

This chain links TRBV6-5 with TRBJ2-7; unclear D gene. V lost 10 bases, J lost 3 bases, and 10 bases lay in between. The CDR3 sequence is 11 residues long. Germline V gene data show CDR1 as MNHEY and CDR2 as SVGAGI. The CDR3 sequence: CATQINYEQYF. In DNA form, the CDR3 reads TGTGCCACCCAAATCAACTACGAGCAGTACTTC.

This sequence joins TRBV7-2 and TRBJ2-1; 11 bases line up with TRBD2. The CDR3 is made up of 19 amino acids. The V gene's germline CDR1 is SGHTA and CDR2 FQGNSA. Losses at the gene ends were 4 bases for V and 4 bases for J; bases not matched to a gene: 15. CDR3: CASSYRGLAGGARYNEQFF. The CDR3 DNA sequence: TGTGCCAGCAGCTACCGGGGGCTAGCGGGGGGAGCGAGGTACAATGAGCAGTTCTTC.

V gene TRBV14 combines with J gene TRBJ2-7, with D maybe TRBD2 (5 bases). V was pared by 1 base and J by 6 bases, with 16 bases between. Germline V gives CDR1 SGHDN, CDR2 FVKESK. The CDR3 totals 15 residues. The CDR3 DNA reads as TGTGCCAGCAGCCAAGGAGCCAGGATAGCGCCCGAGCAGTACTTC. Translation: CASSQGARIAPEQYF.

This clone has just one count. The V and J genes are TRBV30 and TRBJ1-3; 8 nucleotides line up with TRBD1. This CDR3 has 12 amino acids. Germline assignment: CDR1 GTSNPN and CDR2 SVGIG (reference sequence). J was trimmed by 7 bases and V by 5 bases; bases with no gene match: 4. CDR3 in DNA: TGTGCCTGGCAGGGGGCTTCGAACACCATATATTTT. Amino acid sequence: CAWQGASNTIYF.